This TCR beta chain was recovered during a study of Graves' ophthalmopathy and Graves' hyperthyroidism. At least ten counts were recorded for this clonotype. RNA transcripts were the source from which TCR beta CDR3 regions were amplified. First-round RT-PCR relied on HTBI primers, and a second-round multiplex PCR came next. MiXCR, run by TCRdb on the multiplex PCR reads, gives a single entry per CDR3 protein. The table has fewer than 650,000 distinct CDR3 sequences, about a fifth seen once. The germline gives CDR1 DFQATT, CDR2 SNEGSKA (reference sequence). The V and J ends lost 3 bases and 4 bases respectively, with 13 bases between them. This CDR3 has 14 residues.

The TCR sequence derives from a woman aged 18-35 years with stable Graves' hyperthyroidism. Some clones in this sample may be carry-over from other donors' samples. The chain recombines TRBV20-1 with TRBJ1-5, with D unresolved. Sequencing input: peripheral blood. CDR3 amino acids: CSASGIEGNQPQHF. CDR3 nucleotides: TGCAGTGCTAGCGGTATCGAAGGAAATCAGCCCCAGCATTTT.